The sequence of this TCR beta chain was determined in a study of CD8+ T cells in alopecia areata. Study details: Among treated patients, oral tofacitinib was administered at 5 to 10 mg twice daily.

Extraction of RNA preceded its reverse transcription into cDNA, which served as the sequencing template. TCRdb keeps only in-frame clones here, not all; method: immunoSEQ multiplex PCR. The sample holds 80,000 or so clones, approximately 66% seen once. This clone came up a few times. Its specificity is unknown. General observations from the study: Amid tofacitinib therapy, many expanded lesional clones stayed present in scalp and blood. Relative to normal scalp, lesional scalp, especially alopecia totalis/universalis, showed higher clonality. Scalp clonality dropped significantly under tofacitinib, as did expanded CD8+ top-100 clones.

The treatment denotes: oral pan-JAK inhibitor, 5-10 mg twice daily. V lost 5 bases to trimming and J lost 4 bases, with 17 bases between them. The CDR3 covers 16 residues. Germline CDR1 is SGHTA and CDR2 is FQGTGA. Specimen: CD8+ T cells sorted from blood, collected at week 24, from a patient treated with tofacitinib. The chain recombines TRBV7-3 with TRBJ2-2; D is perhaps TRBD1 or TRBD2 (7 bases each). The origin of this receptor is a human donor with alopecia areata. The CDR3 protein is CASSPGEGAATGELFF. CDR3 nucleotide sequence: TGTGCCAGCAGCCCCGGGGAGGGGGCGGCCACCGGGGAGCTGTTTTTT.